The rows below give T cell receptor beta chains drawn from one sample of a study of T cell responses to AZD1222 COVID-19 vaccine. The data were produced by immunoSEQ multiplex PCR, yet TCRdb's version contains in-frame clones alone and is incomplete. Of roughly 120,000 clones listed, around nine tenths are singletons. The sample in question was peripheral blood, obtained on day 0 of AZD1222 vaccination. These receptor sequences come from an adult in good health. Both conserved end residues are part of each CDR3. Fields, in order: CDR3 protein, CDR3 DNA, clone size, D gene, J gene, V gene. D genes are given only for firm matches. The size field is filled for only some rows; it gives once, few, many or a size class.

CASSRTGSYGYTF | TGTGCCAGCAGTCGGACAGGGAGCTATGGCTACACCTTC | NA | TRBD1 | TRBJ1-2 | TRBV27
CASSPRQGGADGNTIYF | TGTGCCAGCAGCCCGCGTCAAGGGGGAGCCGATGGAAACACCATATATTTT | NA | NA | TRBJ1-3 | TRBV7-2
CASSIQGSRGYTF | TGTGCCAGTAGTATTCAGGGCTCGCGTGGCTACACCTTC | few | NA | TRBJ1-2 | TRBV19
CASSIDRGQSSPLHF | TGTGCCAGTAGTATCGACAGGGGGCAGAGTTCACCCCTCCACTTT | NA | TRBD1 | TRBJ1-6 | TRBV19
CASRKTGLAGTSGANVLTF | TGTGCCAGCAGAAAGACGGGACTAGCGGGGACCTCTGGGGCCAACGTCCTGACTTTC | NA | TRBD2 | TRBJ2-6 | TRBV27
CATSDLWGTEAFF | TGTGCCACCAGTGATTTGTGGGGAACTGAAGCTTTCTTT | NA | NA | TRBJ1-1 | TRBV24-1
CASSPLDSSGNTIYF | TGTGCCAGCTCACCCCTGGACAGCTCTGGAAACACCATATATTTT | NA | NA | TRBJ1-3 | TRBV18
CASSSMLGGGNQPQHF | TGTGCCAGCAGTTCGATGCTTGGGGGGGGAAATCAGCCCCAGCATTTT | NA | NA | TRBJ1-5 | TRBV28
CASKRDPMSGNTIYF | TGTGCCAGCAAGCGGGACCCCATGTCTGGAAACACCATATATTTT | NA | NA | TRBJ1-3 | TRBV28
CASSFSGTEVNNEQFF | TGTGCCAGCAGCTTTTCCGGGACAGAAGTAAACAATGAGCAGTTCTTC | NA | TRBD1 | TRBJ2-1 | TRBV11-3
CASSLYGLAGEQYF | TGTGCCAGCAGCTTGTACGGACTAGCGGGTGAGCAGTACTTC | NA | TRBD2 | TRBJ2-7 | TRBV5-6
CATSDWRGSGYTF | TGTGCCACCAGTGACTGGCGGGGGAGTGGCTACACCTTC | NA | NA | TRBJ1-2 | TRBV24-1
CASSFQNQRGEYF | TGTGCCAGCAGCTTTCAAAATCAGCGGGGGGAGTACTTC | once | TRBD2 | TRBJ2-7 | TRBV5-4
CASTGLAPNTGELFF | TGTGCCAGCACGGGACTAGCGCCGAACACCGGGGAGCTGTTTTTT | NA | TRBD2 | TRBJ2-2 | TRBV27
CASSPQGTGIVRGYTF | TGTGCCAGCAGTCCCCAAGGAACAGGGATCGTTCGTGGCTACACCTTC | NA | NA | TRBJ1-2 | TRBV4-2
CAISGNLGLAVTDTQYF | TGTGCCATCAGTGGTAATCTGGGACTAGCGGTGACAGATACGCAGTATTTT | once | TRBD2 | TRBJ2-3 | TRBV10-3
CASSPHRTLSGNTIYF | TGTGCCAGCAGTCCCCACAGGACTCTCTCTGGAAACACCATATATTTT | NA | NA | TRBJ1-3 | TRBV28